This T cell receptor (beta chain) was identified in a study of regulatory T cells in long-lasting Graves disease. Germline V lookup: CDR1 LNHDA, CDR2 SQIVND (reference sequence). The ends lost 5 bases at V and 2 bases at J; junction bases unmatched: 5. The CDR3 has 15 residues. Library construction for TCR beta used iRepertoire HTBI primers and Arm-PCR of CDR3 regions. TCRdb recomputed calls from the multiplex PCR reads with MiXCR, one row per CDR3 protein. The sample carries more than 450,000 distinct CDR3 sequences, approximately 12% recorded once. Time point described: newly diagnosed GD, antithyroid drugs for less than 3 months. Researchers made the TCR library from RNA that was extracted from PBMCs. At least ten counts were recorded for this clonotype. These sequences were also reported in another study, on T cells in Graves' hyperthyroidism and ophthalmopathy.

The receptor was derived from a woman aged 25 to 39 with Graves disease. Sequenced material: peripheral blood mononuclear cells (PBMCs), taken at new diagnosis, from a patient treated with antithyroid drugs. V usage is TRBV19 and J usage is TRBJ1-5; 8 nucleotides line up with TRBD1. This CDR3 is CASSSDRGGNQPQHF. The CDR3 DNA follows: TGTGCCAGTAGTTCCGACAGGGGCGGCAATCAGCCCCAGCATTTT. The full variable domain, rest sourced from reference TRBV19 and TRBJ1-5, is DGGITQSPKYLFRKEGQNVTLSCEQNLNHDAMYWYRQDPGQGLRLIYYSQIVNDFQKGDIAEGYSVSREKKESFPLTVTSAQKNPTAFYLCASSSDRGGNQPQHFGDGTRLSIL.